The 29 T cell receptor beta chains below were found in one sample sequenced in a study of regulatory T cells in long-lasting Graves disease. This sample's time point: persistent/refractory GD, antithyroid drugs over 5 years with positive TRAb. Following extraction of RNA from PBMCs, that RNA was used to make the TCR library. For TCR beta, libraries came from iRepertoire HTBI primers and Arm-PCR of CDR3 regions. From the multiplex PCR reads, TCRdb called clonotypes with MiXCR, one entry per CDR3 protein. The sample gives 500,000 to 800,000 distinct CDR3 sequences, 25% to 30% of which show up once; roughly 46% is in the top ten. The sample in question was peripheral blood mononuclear cells (PBMCs), obtained when the disease was refractory, from a patient treated with antithyroid drugs. Source of these receptors: a female donor with Graves disease.

CDR3 amino acids: CSASPPGSLSYQETQYF. In DNA form, the CDR3 reads TGCAGTGCTAGCCCCCCGGGATCCCTCTCGTACCAAGAGACCCAGTACTTC. This chain uses TRBV20-1 with TRBJ2-5; a possible D gene is TRBD2 (5 bases). The germline V gene has CDR1 DFQATT and CDR2 SNEGSKA (reference sequence). Trimming removed 3 bases from V and 0 bases from J, with 20 bases in between. CDR3 length: 17 residues.

There are many counts of this clonotype. V gene TRBV18 combines with J gene TRBJ1-2; the match to TRBD1 covers 9 bases. CDR1 KGHSH and CDR2 LQKENI come from the germline V gene. The CDR3 length is 13 residues. The J segment lost 8 bases and the V segment lost 1 base, leaving 2 bases of the junction unmatched. The CDR3 sequence: CASSPRTGEGYTF. The CDR3 DNA reads as TGTGCCAGCTCACCACGGACAGGGGAAGGCTACACCTTC.

This clonotype was observed many times. V is TRBV2 and J is TRBJ1-4, with a weak D call TRBD1 (6 bases). Germline V CDR1 and CDR2: SNHLY, FYNNEI. This CDR3 has 16 amino acids. V was cut by 3 bases and J by 3 bases, with 14 bases left in between. The CDR3 loop reads CASSDGGRGANEKLFF. The CDR3 DNA reads as TGTGCCAGCAGTGATGGGGGCCGGGGGGCTAATGAAAAACTGTTTTTT. Together with reference TRBV2 and TRBJ1-4, the CDR3 gives the full variable domain: EPEVTQTPSHQVTQMGQEVILRCVPISNHLYFYWYRQILGQKVEFLVSFYNNEISEKSEIFDDQFSVERPDGSNFTLKIRSTKLEDSAMYFCASSDGGRGANEKLFFGSGTQLSVL.

This clonotype is a singleton in its sample. This chain uses TRBV12-3 or TRBV12-4 with TRBJ1-2; 8 bases match TRBD1. The CDR3 consists of 14 residues. The J segment lost 6 bases and the V segment lost 4 bases, leaving 7 bases of the junction unmatched. CDR3 nucleotide sequence: TGTGCCAGCAGTTCATACAGGGGGGGGCATGGCTACACCTTC. Translating it yields CASSSYRGGHGYTF.

This clonotype came up many times. CDR3 in DNA: TGTGCCAGCAGCTTACCCACCTCTGGGGCCAACGTCCTGACTTTC. This sequence encodes CASSLPTSGANVLTF. This chain joins TRBV11-2 and TRBJ2-6; D gene unclear. CDR3 length: 15 residues. Germline loops: CDR1 SGHAT, CDR2 FQNNGV. Trimming stripped 2 bases from V and 0 bases from J, with 5 bases between.

The rearrangement joins TRBV9 to TRBJ1-1, with 12 bases that match TRBD1. The CDR3 totals 16 residues. Germline CDR1 SGDLS, CDR2 YYNGEE. The V gene end was trimmed by 0 bases and the J gene end by 5 bases; junction bases not matched to a gene: 5. In DNA, the CDR3 is TGTGCCAGCAGCGTAGGGGACAGGGGGCGCGGGACTGAAGCTTTCTTT. Translation: CASSVGDRGRGTEAFF.

This clonotype was recorded at least ten times. This sequence joins TRBV30 and TRBJ1-1; D is ambiguous. Germline V CDR1 and CDR2: GTSNPN, SVGIG (reference sequence). This CDR3 has 12 amino acids. V was shortened by 4 bases and J by 1 base, with 7 bases between the two germline ends. CDR3 DNA sequence: TGTGCCTGGAACGCAGAGAACACTGAAGCTTTCTTT. Translation gives CAWNAENTEAFF.

The J gene is TRBJ1-2, the V gene TRBV6-2 or TRBV6-3; D uncertain. The CDR3 spans 14 residues. The germline V and J ends were trimmed by 4 bases and 1 base, with 10 bases remaining between them. Germline V CDR1 and CDR2: MNHEY, SVGEGT. CDR3 residues: CASSFTTGNYGYTF. The CDR3 bases are TGTGCCAGCAGTTTCACGACGGGTAACTATGGCTACACCTTC.

This clonotype was counted at least ten times. The gene calls are TRBV28 and TRBJ1-2; 8 nucleotides line up with TRBD1. Looked up from germline, CDR1 is MDHEN and CDR2 is SYDVKM. V lost 6 bases and J lost 3; bases outside the gene matches: 3. This CDR3 contains 13 residues. CDR3 sequence (DNA): TGTGCCAGCAGCTACAGGGGGGACTATGGCTACACCTTC. Its translation: CASSYRGDYGYTF.

This clonotype was observed a handful of times. The chain employs TRBV6-1 and TRBJ1-5; 9 bases agree with TRBD1. With 9 bases clipped from V and 0 bases from J, the junction kept 6 bases outside the gene matches. Germline V gene data show CDR1 as MNHNS and CDR2 as SASEGT. This CDR3 region has 15 residues. The CDR3 DNA follows: TGTGCCAGTCTACAGGGGGCGGGTAGCAATCAGCCCCAGCATTTT. Amino acid sequence: CASLQGAGSNQPQHF.

This clonotype has a handful of counts. The chain employs TRBV9 and TRBJ1-2, with D perhaps TRBD1 (5 bases). V was clipped by 3 bases and J by 4 bases, with 16 bases between them. Germline CDR1 SGDLS, CDR2 YYNGEE. This CDR3 has 15 residues. CDR3 sequence: CASSASRDQVYGYTF. The CDR3 DNA reads TGTGCCAGCAGCGCCTCCCGGGACCAGGTCTATGGCTACACCTTC.

This clonotype was picked up many times. The chain uses TRBV11-2 and TRBJ2-2; D unresolved. Per germline, CDR1 SGHAT and CDR2 FQNNGV. The germline V and J ends were trimmed by 2 bases and 6 bases, with 7 bases remaining between them. This CDR3 is 13 amino acids long. This CDR3 reads CASSLIRSGELFF. The DNA for the CDR3 is TGTGCCAGCAGCTTAATTAGGTCCGGGGAGCTGTTTTTT.

V and J are TRBV20-1 and TRBJ1-3, with D unclear. The V gene lost 6 bases and the J gene lost 0 bases, with 18 bases spanning the gap. CDR1 DFQATT and CDR2 SNEGSKA come from the germline V gene (reference sequence). The CDR3 contains 16 residues. The CDR3 protein is CSATLQPHNSGNTIYF. The CDR3 DNA reads as TGCAGTGCCACTCTCCAGCCCCATAACTCTGGAAACACCATATATTTT.

The chain is built from TRBV6-1 and TRBJ1-5; tentatively, D is TRBD1 (5 bases). Germline V gene sequence: CDR1 MNHNS, CDR2 SASEGT. V was pared by 3 bases and J by 7 bases, with 10 bases between. The CDR3 contains 13 residues. In nucleotides, the CDR3 is TGTGCCAGCAGTGACGGGAGGGACCAGCCCCAGCATTTT. The encoded protein is CASSDGRDQPQHF.

The sample holds a few counts of this clonotype. The chain has TRBV20-1 and TRBJ1-5; D is undetermined. V was trimmed by 7 bases and J by 4 bases, leaving 14 bases between them. The germline V gene has CDR1 DFQATT and CDR2 SNEGSKA (reference sequence). This CDR3 has 13 amino acids. The chain's CDR3 is CSGADGSNQPQHF. The CDR3 nucleotides read TGCAGTGGGGCAGACGGGTCAAATCAGCCCCAGCATTTT.

CDR3 DNA sequence: TGTGCCATCGGCCCCCGGGACGGGGAGACCCAGTACTTC. Amino acid sequence: CAIGPRDGETQYF. This sequence joins TRBV10-3 and TRBJ2-5, with D possibly being TRBD1 or TRBD2 (5 bases each). Trimming removed 8 bases at V and 5 bases at J, with 15 bases between. Germline V gene lookup returns CDR1 ENHRY and CDR2 SYGVKD. The CDR3 has 13 residues.

This rearrangement joins TRBV6-1 to TRBJ1-5; 10 bases fit TRBD1. J lost 7 bases, V lost 10 bases, and 13 bases had no gene match. The CDR3 is 15 amino acids. Germline loops: CDR1 MNHNS, CDR2 SASEGT. This chain's CDR3 is CATSRGQGNGQPQHF. CDR3 nucleotides: TGTGCCACCAGCCGGGGACAGGGGAACGGGCAGCCCCAGCATTTT.

This clonotype was detected only once. This could be a read error, since a much larger clone is one nucleotide away. V gene TRBV2 combines with J gene TRBJ1-5; D not resolved. Germline lookup yields CDR1 SNHLY and CDR2 FYNNEI. V was shortened by 0 bases and J by 5 bases, with 11 bases between the two germline ends. This CDR3 is built from 15 residues. Here the CDR3 reads CASSEARPNDQPQHF. CDR3 sequence (DNA): TGTGCCAGCAGTGAAGCTCGACCGAACGATCAGCCCCAGCATTTT.

This clonotype has a count of ten or more. CDR3 bases: TGTGCCAGTAGTAGTGACGGAGAGACCCAGTACTTC. Translating gives CASSSDGETQYF. The V and J genes are TRBV19 and TRBJ2-5; no firm D call. The CDR3 is 12 residues long. Germline CDR1 reads LNHDA; CDR2 reads SQIVND (reference sequence). The germline V and J ends were trimmed by 4 bases and 4 bases, with 7 bases remaining between them.

There are many counts of this clonotype. The chain combines TRBV2 with TRBJ1-4; no clear D gene. This CDR3 region has 19 residues. The germline V and J ends were trimmed by 6 bases and 0 bases, with 23 bases remaining between them. Germline values: CDR1 SNHLY, CDR2 FYNNEI. For the CDR3, the DNA is TGTGCCAGCAGCACTCCTGGGCTGGGCTCAAGGGCAACTAATGAAAAACTGTTTTTT. It is translated as CASSTPGLGSRATNEKLFF.

This clonotype occurred a few times. The genes are TRBV28 and TRBJ1-1; 7 bases map to TRBD1. The trim removed 3 bases at V and 5 bases at J, leaving 9 bases unmatched. Germline V gene sequence: CDR1 MDHEN, CDR2 SYDVKM. This CDR3 contains 15 residues. The CDR3 reads CASSFPYRGRTEAFF. In DNA form, the CDR3 reads TGTGCCAGCAGTTTTCCGTATAGGGGGCGGACTGAAGCTTTCTTT.

The chain carries TRBV6-2 or TRBV6-3 and TRBJ1-6; perhaps TRBD1 as D (6 bases). This CDR3 spans 14 amino acids. Trimming shortened V by 5 bases and J by 14 bases, and 19 bases separated the two germline ends. The germline V gene has CDR1 MNHEY and CDR2 SVGEGT. CDR3 nucleotides: TGTGCCAGCAGTGATGGCCAGGGGAGAAAGGCCCTCCACTTT. This gives the protein CASSDGQGRKALHF.

This rearrangement joins TRBV6-5 to TRBJ1-6; TRBD1 matches at 8 bases. Trimming removed 4 bases from V and 4 bases from J; junction bases left unmatched: 9. The CDR3 has 17 amino acids. Germline CDR1 and CDR2: MNHEY and SVGAGI. Here the CDR3 reads CASSFGPRGPYNSPLHF. The CDR3 DNA reads TGTGCCAGCAGTTTTGGGCCCAGGGGGCCGTATAATTCACCCCTCCACTTT.

This chain connects TRBV20-1 to TRBJ2-7; D is ambiguous. This CDR3 contains 13 residues. V shed 1 base and J shed 5 bases, with 12 bases lying between them. Germline values: CDR1 DFQATT, CDR2 SNEGSKA (reference sequence). For the CDR3, the DNA is TGCAGTGCTAGAGTGTTGGTGAGGAACGAGCAGTACTTC. Its translation: CSARVLVRNEQYF.

As concerns this clonotype: Being one base from a much bigger clone, this may be a read error. The rearrangement links TRBV6-1 to TRBJ1-2, with D unclear. Germline V gene lookup returns CDR1 MNHNS and CDR2 SASEGT. The CDR3 spans 12 residues. The CDR3 reads CASRDLFYGHTF. For the CDR3, the DNA is TGTGCCAGCAGGGACCTTTTCTATGGCCACACCTTC.

A few counts support this clonotype. The rearrangement uses TRBV12-3 or TRBV12-4 and TRBJ1-1; D is ambiguous. The CDR3 runs to 13 residues. V was clipped by 2 bases and J by 10 bases, with 14 bases between them. The CDR3 here is CASSLKLRTSAFF. CDR3 nucleotides: TGTGCCAGCAGTTTAAAGCTCCGGACTTCAGCTTTCTTT.

J is TRBJ1-3 and V is TRBV19, with unresolved D. CDR1 and CDR2 (germline): LNHDA, SQIVND (reference sequence). The CDR3 is made up of 12 amino acids. V lost 3 bases, J lost 4 bases, and 4 bases lay in between. CDR3 sequence: CASSIPGNTIYF. In DNA, the CDR3 is TGTGCCAGTAGTATTCCGGGAAACACCATATATTTT.

This clonotype was seen only a few times. The chain recombines TRBV2 with TRBJ2-5; D is possibly TRBD1 (5 bases). Between the trimmed V and J ends, which lost 3 bases and 5 bases, there was a span of 10 bases. The CDR3 has 13 amino acids. CDR1 and CDR2 (germline): SNHLY, FYNNEI. CDR3 sequence reads: CASSDRWGETQYF. CDR3 in DNA: TGTGCCAGCAGTGATCGGTGGGGCGAGACCCAGTACTTC. The variable domain in full, completed from reference TRBV2 and TRBJ2-5, reads EPEVTQTPSHQVTQMGQEVILRCVPISNHLYFYWYRQILGQKVEFLVSFYNNEISEKSEIFDDQFSVERPDGSNFTLKIRSTKLEDSAMYFCASSDRWGETQYFGPGTRLLVL.

This clonotype was counted between two and nine times. This sequence joins TRBV27 and TRBJ1-6; TRBD1 agrees at 8 bases. CDR1 and CDR2 from the germline V gene are MNHEY and SMNVEV (reference sequence). J gave up 4 bases and V 5 bases, and 4 bases lay outside the gene matches. The CDR3 consists of 15 residues. The CDR3: CASSPTGAYNSPLHF. The CDR3 nucleotides are TGTGCCAGCAGTCCGACAGGGGCTTATAATTCACCCCTCCACTTT.